This T cell receptor beta chain was retrieved from a study of Graves' ophthalmopathy and Graves' hyperthyroidism. Whole-study results and caveats: Sensitivity of approximately 90% and specificity of almost 83% were achieved when a 13-signature model separated ophthalmopathy from stable hyperthyroidism. A majority of expanded thyroid clonotypes exceeding 0.001 frequency were likewise present in blood.

Germline CDR1 reads MGHRA; CDR2 reads YSYEKL. V was shortened by 4 bases and J by 1 base, with 10 bases between the two germline ends. The CDR3 length is 14 residues. Using RNA transcripts, the TCR beta CDR3 regions were amplified. The first round was an RT-PCR with HTBI primers, and the second round was a multiplex PCR. From the multiplex PCR reads, TCRdb called clonotypes with MiXCR, one entry per CDR3 protein. This table has about 340,000 distinct CDR3 sequences, about a sixth appearing once. This clonotype occurred many times. Antigen unknown. The receptor was derived from an adult man with Graves' ophthalmopathy. The chain couples TRBV4-1 to TRBJ1-1; D is uncertain. Material: peripheral blood. DNA for the CDR3: TGCGCCAGCAGCCCGCTTTCAGGGAACACTGAAGCTTTCTTT. Its translation is CASSPLSGNTEAFF.